The present entry profiles one T cell receptor beta chain with its context. Antigen specificity is unknown. This entry belongs to a study of cytomegalovirus exposure and HLA in healthy donors. Study-level points and caveats: A later analysis revealed that TCR association rates differed between HLA loci, peaking at DRB1 and bottoming out at HLA-C. Associated with HLA alleles at 0.05 false discovery rate in a later analysis were over 15,000 TCR beta sequences. Cytomegalovirus association was assigned to about 150 TCR beta chains. One cluster of highly shared sequence variants probably arose as a sequencing artifact.

The PCR had 60 Vbeta and 13 Jbeta primers. Assay: immunoSEQ multiplex PCR; the TCRdb copy retains only in-frame clones and omits some. The sample lists roughly 160,000 clones, 60% to 85% occurring once. This CDR3 spans 13 amino acids. The germline gives CDR1 SGHRS, CDR2 YFSETQ. Between the trimmed V and J ends, which lost 7 bases and 7 bases, there was a span of 15 bases. The clonotype comes from a woman aged 45-59 years in good health and CMV-seropositive. The chain couples TRBV5-1 to TRBJ2-1; a possible D gene is TRBD1 (6 bases). The specimen sequenced was PBMCs. CDR3 nucleotide sequence: TGCGCCAGCCGCCACCCAGGGGCTAATGAGCAGTTCTTC. Translated: CASRHPGANEQFF.